This is a list of T cell receptor beta chains from one sample in a study of beta chain features in type 1 diabetes. TCRdb's table, derived via immunoSEQ multiplex PCR, lists solely in-frame clones and lacks some. The sample lists about 620,000 clones, roughly 15% seen once, with about 0.087% in the top ten. Sequencing was carried out using naive CD4+ T cells from blood. These receptors were obtained from a man aged 18 to 30 in good health. Each CDR3 is given with its conserved first and last residue. D genes are given only for firm matches. Some rows mark clone size as missing; the rest say once, few, many or name a class of expanded clone.

d_gene: TRBD1; v_gene: TRBV7-8; j_gene: TRBJ2-3; abundance: few; CDR3aa: CASSFGQGTDTQYF; CDR3nt: TGTGCCAGCAGCTTTGGACAGGGAACAGATACGCAGTATTTT
d_gene: -; v_gene: TRBV19; j_gene: TRBJ2-3; abundance: -; CDR3aa: CASSQQRHTQYF; CDR3nt: TGTGCCAGTAGCCAGCAGCGGCATACGCAGTATTTT
d_gene: TRBD2; v_gene: TRBV7-7; j_gene: TRBJ2-2; abundance: -; CDR3aa: CASSPPSGATGELFF; CDR3nt: TGTGCCAGCAGCCCGCCCAGCGGGGCCACCGGGGAGCTGTTTTTT
d_gene: TRBD1; v_gene: TRBV7-9; j_gene: TRBJ2-1; abundance: -; CDR3aa: CASSLTRDRDHEQFF; CDR3nt: TGTGCCAGCAGCTTGACTCGGGACAGGGACCATGAGCAGTTCTTC
d_gene: -; v_gene: TRBV9; j_gene: TRBJ1-1; abundance: -; CDR3aa: CASSPSSAQNTEAFF; CDR3nt: TGTGCCAGCAGCCCCTCCAGTGCCCAGAACACTGAAGCTTTCTTT
d_gene: -; v_gene: TRBV7-2; j_gene: TRBJ2-7; abundance: -; CDR3aa: CASSPRPGRIGSYEQYF; CDR3nt: TGTGCCAGCAGCCCCCGGCCAGGGAGAATTGGGTCCTACGAGCAGTACTTC
d_gene: -; v_gene: TRBV6-6; j_gene: TRBJ1-2; abundance: -; CDR3aa: CASRKTASANYGYTF; CDR3nt: TGTGCCAGCAGAAAAACGGCGTCAGCTAACTATGGCTACACCTTC
d_gene: -; v_gene: TRBV10-3; j_gene: TRBJ2-1; abundance: few; CDR3aa: CAISRAGGYNEQFF; CDR3nt: TGTGCCATCAGCCGGGCAGGTGGCTACAATGAGCAGTTCTTC
d_gene: TRBD2; v_gene: TRBV7-2; j_gene: TRBJ2-7; abundance: few; CDR3aa: CASSSSSGGIYEQYF; CDR3nt: TGTGCCAGCAGTTCATCCAGCGGGGGGATTTACGAGCAGTACTTC
d_gene: -; v_gene: TRBV6-6; j_gene: TRBJ1-2; abundance: few; CDR3aa: CASSYPGRSPGGYTF; CDR3nt: TGTGCCAGCAGTTACCCGGGACGGAGTCCTGGGGGCTACACCTTC
d_gene: -; v_gene: TRBV11-2; j_gene: TRBJ2-7; abundance: few; CDR3aa: CASSLVLAGQRYEQYF; CDR3nt: TGTGCCAGCAGCTTAGTACTCGCGGGACAGCGGTACGAGCAGTACTTC
d_gene: TRBD2; v_gene: TRBV5-1; j_gene: TRBJ2-2; abundance: once; CDR3aa: CASSFAGTSARGDTGELLF; CDR3nt: TGCGCCAGCAGCTTCGCCGGGACTAGCGCAAGAGGGGACACCGGGGAGCTGCTTTTT
d_gene: -; v_gene: TRBV7-9; j_gene: TRBJ2-6; abundance: few; CDR3aa: CASSPMRGSGANVLTF; CDR3nt: TGTGCCAGCAGCCCGATGAGGGGCTCTGGGGCCAACGTCCTGACTTTC
d_gene: -; v_gene: TRBV18; j_gene: TRBJ1-2; abundance: few; CDR3aa: CASSPGTYYGYTF; CDR3nt: TGTGCCAGCTCACCAGGGACTTACTATGGCTACACCTTC
d_gene: TRBD2; v_gene: TRBV4-1; j_gene: TRBJ2-1; abundance: few; CDR3aa: CASSQETSGGYNEQFF; CDR3nt: TGCGCCAGCAGCCAAGAGACTAGCGGAGGCTACAATGAGCAGTTCTTC
d_gene: TRBD2; v_gene: TRBV11-1; j_gene: TRBJ2-1; abundance: few; CDR3aa: CASSLALAGNNEQFF; CDR3nt: TGTGCCAGCAGCTTAGCGTTAGCGGGCAACAATGAGCAGTTCTTC
d_gene: TRBD1; v_gene: TRBV5-1; j_gene: TRBJ2-5; abundance: -; CDR3aa: CASSPYRDRRETQYF; CDR3nt: TGCGCCAGCAGCCCTTACCGGGACAGGAGAGAGACCCAGTACTTC
d_gene: -; v_gene: TRBV5-1; j_gene: TRBJ2-1; abundance: -; CDR3aa: CASSLEGTYYEQFF; CDR3nt: TGCGCCAGCAGCTTGGAAGGGACCTACTATGAGCAGTTCTTC
d_gene: TRBD1; v_gene: TRBV5-4; j_gene: TRBJ1-2; abundance: few; CDR3aa: CASSLPGTGLGYTF; CDR3nt: TGTGCCAGCAGCTTACCCGGGACAGGGCTTGGCTACACCTTC
d_gene: -; v_gene: TRBV28; j_gene: TRBJ1-4; abundance: -; CDR3aa: CASLGGPNEKLFF; CDR3nt: TGTGCCAGTCTTGGGGGTCCGAATGAAAAACTGTTTTTT
d_gene: -; v_gene: TRBV27; j_gene: TRBJ1-2; abundance: few; CDR3aa: CASSLQGYGYTF; CDR3nt: TGTGCCAGCAGTTTACAGGGTTATGGCTACACCTTC
d_gene: TRBD2; v_gene: TRBV28; j_gene: TRBJ2-5; abundance: few; CDR3aa: CASRLAGNGGRETQYF; CDR3nt: TGTGCCAGCAGACTAGCGGGAAATGGGGGGAGAGAGACCCAGTACTTC
d_gene: TRBD1; v_gene: TRBV19; j_gene: TRBJ1-1; abundance: few; CDR3aa: CASSEGATEAFF; CDR3nt: TGTGCCAGTAGTGAGGGGGCCACTGAAGCTTTCTTT
d_gene: -; v_gene: TRBV29-1; j_gene: TRBJ2-6; abundance: -; CDR3aa: CSARQAGANVLTF; CDR3nt: TGCAGCGCCAGACAGGCTGGGGCCAACGTCCTGACTTTC
d_gene: TRBD2; v_gene: TRBV7-3; j_gene: TRBJ2-2; abundance: few; CDR3aa: CASSLSGGIPGELFF; CDR3nt: TGTGCCAGCAGCTTGAGCGGGGGAATCCCCGGGGAGCTGTTTTTT
d_gene: TRBD1; v_gene: TRBV28; j_gene: TRBJ1-6; abundance: -; CDR3aa: CASSTGGALDSPLHF; CDR3nt: TGTGCCAGCAGCACAGGGGGCGCATTGGATTCACCCCTCCACTTT
d_gene: TRBD2; v_gene: TRBV7-2; j_gene: TRBJ2-7; abundance: few; CDR3aa: CASRIAGGYEQYF; CDR3nt: TGTGCCAGCCGTATAGCGGGGGGCTACGAGCAGTACTTC
d_gene: -; v_gene: TRBV4-2; j_gene: TRBJ2-7; abundance: few; CDR3aa: CASSQDLTLIYEQYF; CDR3nt: TGTGCCAGCAGCCAAGATCTCACATTAATCTACGAGCAGTACTTC
d_gene: -; v_gene: TRBV7-8; j_gene: TRBJ2-1; abundance: few; CDR3aa: CASTALGGRGLSYNEQFF; CDR3nt: TGTGCCAGCACCGCCTTAGGTGGGCGGGGGCTTTCCTACAATGAGCAGTTCTTC
d_gene: -; v_gene: TRBV6-5; j_gene: TRBJ2-7; abundance: few; CDR3aa: CASSYMDSYEQYF; CDR3nt: TGTGCCAGCAGTTACATGGACAGCTACGAGCAGTACTTC
d_gene: -; v_gene: TRBV5-6; j_gene: TRBJ2-4; abundance: many; CDR3aa: CASSLPGPNIQYF; CDR3nt: TGTGCCAGCAGCTTGCCAGGGCCTAACATTCAGTACTTC
d_gene: -; v_gene: TRBV7-3; j_gene: TRBJ1-2; abundance: -; CDR3aa: CASSLKEGSGGYTF; CDR3nt: TGTGCCAGCAGCTTAAAAGAGGGAAGCGGTGGCTACACCTTC
d_gene: TRBD2; v_gene: TRBV7-2; j_gene: TRBJ2-7; abundance: -; CDR3aa: CASSLRAGGTYEQYF; CDR3nt: TGTGCCAGCAGCTTACGAGCGGGAGGGACCTACGAGCAGTACTTC
d_gene: TRBD2; v_gene: TRBV29-1; j_gene: TRBJ2-5; abundance: few; CDR3aa: CSVVPGLHQETQYF; CDR3nt: TGCAGCGTTGTCCCGGGACTACACCAAGAGACCCAGTACTTC
d_gene: -; v_gene: TRBV19; j_gene: TRBJ2-3; abundance: few; CDR3aa: CASSISPSTDTQYF; CDR3nt: TGTGCCAGTAGTATATCGCCGAGCACAGATACGCAGTATTTT
d_gene: TRBD1; v_gene: TRBV6-5; j_gene: TRBJ2-7; abundance: -; CDR3aa: CASSRRDRGTYEQYF; CDR3nt: TGTGCCAGCAGTCGCCGGGACAGGGGCACCTACGAGCAGTACTTC
d_gene: TRBD2; v_gene: TRBV12-5; j_gene: TRBJ2-1; abundance: -; CDR3aa: CASGTGTSFSYNEQFF; CDR3nt: TGTGCTAGTGGAACCGGGACTAGCTTCTCCTACAATGAGCAGTTCTTC
d_gene: -; v_gene: TRBV7-2; j_gene: TRBJ1-5; abundance: -; CDR3aa: CASSFGGGGPQHF; CDR3nt: TGTGCCAGCAGCTTTGGAGGTGGGGGGCCCCAGCATTTT
d_gene: -; v_gene: TRBV28; j_gene: TRBJ2-7; abundance: once; CDR3aa: CASSFPRKYEQYF; CDR3nt: TGTGCCAGCAGTTTCCCCCGTAAATACGAGCAGTACTTC